The 25 T cell receptor beta chains in this list originate from one sample, sequenced in a study of T cells in Graves' hyperthyroidism and ophthalmopathy. RNA transcripts gave rise to amplified TCR beta CDR3 regions. Initially, a first-round RT-PCR of the TCR CDR3 employed the HTBI primer set. TCRdb reprocessed the multiplex PCR reads with MiXCR, giving one entry per CDR3 protein. The sample yields approximately 640,000 distinct CDR3 sequences, approximately 42% seen once. Sequences were obtained from peripheral blood or thyroid tissue (not recorded which). Receptor source: an adult man with Graves' disease, either hyperthyroidism or ophthalmopathy (not recorded which).

The chain has TRBV19 and TRBJ1-5; D is uncertain. This CDR3 is 14 amino acids long. From germline, CDR1 is LNHDA and CDR2 SQIVND (reference sequence). Trimming took 0 bases from V and 4 from J, leaving 7 bases between them. DNA of the CDR3: TGTGCCAGTAGTATAGATACGGGGAATCAGCCCCAGCATTTT. Protein sequence: CASSIDTGNQPQHF.

The rearrangement joins TRBV7-9 to TRBJ1-1, with a possible D match to TRBD1 (5 bases). Per germline, CDR1 SEHNR and CDR2 FQNEAQ (reference sequence). V gave up 3 bases and J gave up 4 bases, with 12 bases separating them. The length of the CDR3 is 14 residues. This CDR3 reads CASSFGVGGTEAFF. CDR3 nucleotides: TGTGCCAGCAGCTTTGGAGTTGGGGGCACTGAAGCTTTCTTT.

In this sample, this clonotype turned up many times. V is TRBV7-9 and J is TRBJ2-7, with TRBD1 matching 9 bases. V was clipped by 3 bases and J by 3 bases; unmatched bases: 3. This CDR3 comprises 14 residues. CDR1 is SEHNR, CDR2 FQNEAQ, per germline (reference sequence). The CDR3 protein is CASSFDRGDYEQYF. The CDR3 DNA reads TGTGCCAGCAGCTTCGACAGGGGGGACTACGAGCAGTACTTC.

This clonotype was recorded many times. This chain connects TRBV19 to TRBJ1-5, with 8 bases fitting TRBD1. Germline V gene lookup returns CDR1 LNHDA and CDR2 SQIVND (reference sequence). V dropped 5 bases and J dropped 5; count of bases not matched to a gene: 5. This CDR3 comprises 14 residues. The CDR3 DNA reads as TGTGCCAGTAGTCGGACAGGGTTTCATCAGCCCCAGCATTTT. It specifies CASSRTGFHQPQHF.

J is TRBJ1-1 and V is TRBV6-5; D gene uncertain. This CDR3 is 15 amino acids long. The V end lost 0 bases, the J end lost 0 bases, and 8 bases lay between the germline ends. Germline CDR1 and CDR2: MNHEY and SVGAGI. The CDR3 DNA reads as TGTGCCAGCAGTTACTCTGTACGTTTGAACACTGAAGCTTTCTTT. This sequence encodes CASSYSVRLNTEAFF.

About this clonotype itself: A read error may be the cause here, since a much bigger clone is one base away. V is TRBV6-5 and J is TRBJ2-2; no reliable D call. The CDR3 has 13 residues. CDR1 and CDR2 (germline): MNHEY, SVGAGI. The CDR3 DNA is TGTGCCAGCAGTTACGAGGCCACCGAGGAGCTGTTTTTT. It encodes CASSYEATEELFF.

This clonotype was recorded only once. The V gene is TRBV5-1, the J gene TRBJ2-7; the match to TRBD2 covers 14 bases. The germline V gene encodes CDR1 SGHRS and CDR2 YFSETQ. V gave up 4 bases and J gave up 1 base; unmatched junction bases: 10. The CDR3 is 18 residues long. CDR3 nucleotides: TGCGCCAGCAGCAGGGGACTAGCGGGAGCTTCCCAATCCTACGAGCAGTACTTC. It translates to CASSRGLAGASQSYEQYF.

This clonotype was seen only a few times. This rearrangement joins TRBV6-4 to TRBJ2-5; the match to TRBD1 covers 10 bases. CDR3 length: 15 residues. Trimming at V came to 3 bases and at J to 4 bases, leaving 5 bases not matched to a gene. Germline V lookup: CDR1 MRHNA, CDR2 SNTAGT. In DNA form, the CDR3 reads TGTGCCAGCAGTGAGCCCCGGACAGGGGGAGAGACCCAGTACTTC. Protein: CASSEPRTGGETQYF.

This sequence joins TRBV10-1 and TRBJ2-7; a weak D match, TRBD2 (6 bases). The V gene's germline CDR1 is WNHNN and CDR2 SYGVQD (reference sequence). The V and J ends lost 10 bases and 4 bases respectively, with 23 bases between them. This CDR3 has 15 amino acids. The CDR3 sequence is CANQGDSPSGYEQYF. In DNA, the CDR3 is TGCGCCAATCAAGGAGACAGCCCCAGCGGGTACGAGCAGTACTTC.

This clonotype has only a few counts. The chain is built from TRBV11-1 and TRBJ1-6; D unresolved. Per the germline V gene, CDR1 is SGHAT and CDR2 is FQDESV (reference sequence). This CDR3 comprises 16 residues. Between the trimmed V and J ends, which lost 5 bases and 0 bases, there was a span of 11 bases. This chain's CDR3 is CASSQAGFSYNSPLHF. CDR3 nucleotides: TGTGCCAGCAGCCAAGCCGGCTTCTCCTATAATTCACCCCTCCACTTT. Full variable domain (missing parts from reference TRBV11-1 and TRBJ1-6): EAEVAQSPRYKITEKSQAVAFWCDPISGHATLYWYRQILGQGPELLVQFQDESVVDDSQLPKDRFSAERLKGVDSTLKIQPAELGDSAMYLCASSQAGFSYNSPLHFGNGTRLTVT.

The rearrangement joins TRBV15 to TRBJ1-4, with TRBD1 matching 8 bases. J gave up 13 bases and V 0 bases, and 10 bases lay outside the gene matches. The CDR3 runs 15 residues. Germline V gives CDR1 LNHNV, CDR2 YYDKDF (reference sequence). CDR3 nucleotide sequence: TGTGCCACCAGCAGAGATTCCTCGGCAGGGGGCGTACTGTTTTTT. It encodes CATSRDSSAGGVLFF.

In DNA form, the CDR3 reads TGTGCCAGCAGCGGGGCAGAACAAGAGACCCAGTACTTC. Its translation is CASSGAEQETQYF. This chain uses TRBV7-9 with TRBJ2-5, with TRBD1 as a possible D gene (5 bases). V was clipped by 5 bases and J by 2 bases, with 9 bases between them. Germline V gives CDR1 SEHNR, CDR2 FQNEAQ (reference sequence). The CDR3 extends over 13 amino acids.

Comments on this clonotype: Given a much more abundant clone one base away, this may be a read error. This sequence joins TRBV20-1 and TRBJ2-5; D is possibly TRBD2 (6 bases). Germline CDR1 DFQATT, CDR2 SNEGSKA (reference sequence). Trimming shortened V by 5 bases and J by 4 bases, and 14 bases separated the two germline ends. The CDR3 sequence is 13 residues long. The CDR3 sequence is CSAGLTSTETQYF. In DNA form, the CDR3 reads TGCAGTGCTGGTCTGACTAGTACAGAGACCCAGTACTTC.

The V call is TRBV7-2, the J call TRBJ2-7, with D perhaps matching TRBD1 (6 bases). The CDR3 extends over 15 amino acids. The V gene's germline CDR1 is SGHTA and CDR2 FQGNSA. V shed 6 bases and J shed 6 bases, with 21 bases lying between them. The CDR3 loop reads CASRPARLARGEQYF. In DNA, the CDR3 is TGTGCCAGCAGACCCGCGCGGCTAGCCAGGGGCGAGCAGTACTTC.

The chain combines TRBV20-1 with TRBJ2-7; D tentatively fits TRBD1 or TRBD2 (8 bases each). Per the germline V gene, CDR1 is DFQATT and CDR2 is SNEGSKA (reference sequence). Trimming removed 4 bases from V and 5 bases from J, with 15 bases in between. This CDR3 is built from 13 residues. This CDR3 is CSANVAGQDEQYF. The DNA for the CDR3 is TGCAGTGCTAATGTAGCGGGACAGGACGAGCAGTACTTC.

This clonotype was seen at least ten times. The rearrangement uses TRBV5-1 and TRBJ1-2; D uncertain. Looked up from germline, CDR1 is SGHRS and CDR2 is YFSETQ. Trimming removed 5 bases at V and 5 bases at J, with 13 bases between. This CDR3 comprises 13 residues. CDR3 residues: CASRNGEGYGYTF. The CDR3 DNA is TGCGCCAGCAGGAACGGGGAAGGTTATGGCTACACCTTC.

This sequence joins TRBV5-6 and TRBJ1-5, with D possibly TRBD1 on 5 matching bases. The CDR3 totals 16 residues. CDR1 is SGHDT, CDR2 YYEEEE, per germline. Trimming pared 0 bases from V and 2 bases from J, leaving 12 bases between. CDR3 residues: CASSLAAWGGNQPQHF. The DNA of the CDR3 is TGTGCCAGCAGCTTGGCCGCCTGGGGGGGCAATCAGCCCCAGCATTTT.

This sequence joins TRBV7-2 and TRBJ2-5; no definite D call. V gave up 6 bases and J gave up 5 bases, with 7 bases separating them. Germline CDR1 and CDR2: SGHTA and FQGNSA. This CDR3 is built from 11 residues. The CDR3 region has the DNA TGTGCCAGCAGTGGACCCGAGACCCAGTACTTC. Translated: CASSGPETQYF.

This sequence joins TRBV7-9 and TRBJ1-2, with D maybe TRBD1 (5 bases). The CDR3 consists of 14 residues. The germline V and J ends were trimmed by 6 bases and 8 bases, with 19 bases remaining between them. Germline CDR1 reads SEHNR; CDR2 reads FQNEAQ (reference sequence). The CDR3 bases are TGTGCCAGCAGACCAGGGACCCCCTGGTGGGGCTACACCTTC. This translates into CASRPGTPWWGYTF.

This clonotype was seen only a few times. The chain employs TRBV7-9 and TRBJ2-2; TRBD2 aligns across 8 bases. This CDR3 has 15 residues. V shed 1 base and J 7 bases; nucleotides not matched to a gene: 5. Germline V gene lookup returns CDR1 SEHNR and CDR2 FQNEAQ (reference sequence). CDR3 bases: TGTGCCAGCAGCTTAGAGGAGCGGGAGTACGGGGAGCTGTTTTTT. It translates to CASSLEEREYGELFF.

This clonotype was found many times. The rearrangement links TRBV9 to TRBJ1-2; D is possibly TRBD1 (5 bases). CDR1 and CDR2 (germline): SGDLS, YYNGEE. The CDR3 runs to 13 residues. The V end lost 0 bases, the J end lost 8 bases, and 11 bases lay between the germline ends. CDR3 amino acids: CASSVEGYGGYTF. DNA for the CDR3: TGTGCCAGCAGCGTAGAGGGGTATGGCGGCTACACCTTC.

This clonotype has ten or more counts. V is TRBV7-9 and J is TRBJ1-1; TRBD1 is a possible D gene (6 bases). Germline assignment: CDR1 SEHNR and CDR2 FQNEAQ (reference sequence). Trimming took off 3 bases at V and 1 base at J, with 9 bases between the two ends. This CDR3 has 14 residues. For the CDR3, the DNA is TGTGCCAGCAGCTTTGGGGGCCAGAACACTGAAGCTTTCTTT. Protein product: CASSFGGQNTEAFF.

The rearrangement links TRBV25-1 to TRBJ1-2, with D perhaps TRBD1 (6 bases). The germline V gene encodes CDR1 MGHDK and CDR2 SYGVNS. The germline V and J ends were trimmed by 5 bases and 7 bases, with 23 bases remaining between them. This CDR3 region has 16 residues. DNA for the CDR3: TGTGCCAGCAGTTTATCGCAGACAGGCGCCCGTGGTGGCTACACCTTC. Translation gives CASSLSQTGARGGYTF.

The V and J genes are TRBV5-1 and TRBJ1-5, with 11 bases identical to TRBD1. The CDR3 totals 15 residues. CDR1 SGHRS and CDR2 YFSETQ come from the germline V gene. V lost 3 bases to trimming and J lost 8 bases; unmatched junction nucleotides: 7. CDR3 bases: TGCGCCAGCAGCTCTGGGACAGGGGGAAATGAGCCCCAGCATTTT. Translating it yields CASSSGTGGNEPQHF. Combining the CDR3 with reference TRBV5-1 and TRBJ1-5 gives the whole variable domain KAGVTQTPRYLIKTRGQQVTLSCSPISGHRSVSWYQQTPGQGLQFLFEYFSETQRNKGNFPGRFSGRQFSNSRSEMNVSTLELGDSALYLCASSSGTGGNEPQHFGDGTRLSIL.

The J gene is TRBJ1-5, the V gene TRBV2; D is uncertain. The CDR3 sequence is 17 residues long. Looked up from germline, CDR1 is SNHLY and CDR2 is FYNNEI. The V end was cut by 3 bases, the J end by 0 bases, with 15 bases between. This chain's CDR3 is CASSEPAGEYSNQPQHF. The CDR3 region has the DNA TGTGCCAGCAGTGAGCCCGCCGGAGAATATAGCAATCAGCCCCAGCATTTT.